This T cell receptor beta chain was recorded in a study of pediatric ulcerative colitis. Study-wide points: In rectum, acute severe colitis had expanded clones and less diversity. No controls had the two rectal clonotypes shared by ulcerative colitis patients. A couple of patients had blood samples with substantially reduced template counts.

Notes on this clone: Its antigen remains unidentified.

Per germline, CDR1 ENHRY and CDR2 SYGVKD. The CDR3 totals 14 residues. Trimming removed 4 bases at V and 4 bases at J, with 13 bases between. The data were produced by immunoSEQ multiplex PCR, yet TCRdb's version contains in-frame clones alone and is incomplete. The sample carries around 65,000 clones, 77% recorded once. This sequence was found in a boy under 18 with moderate ulcerative colitis. The sample consisted of blood. The chain links TRBV10-3 to TRBJ1-1; D unresolved. CDR3 coding DNA: TGTGCCATCAGTGCTCGACTTGAGAGCACTGAAGCTTTCTTT. It is translated as CAISARLESTEAFF.